One and the same sample provided the 25 T cell receptor beta chains below, sequenced in a study of regulatory T cells in long-lasting Graves disease. Construction of the TCR beta libraries employed iRepertoire HTBI primers in conjunction with Arm-PCR of CDR3 regions. In TCRdb, the multiplex PCR reads were re-called with MiXCR into one record per CDR3 protein. The table includes hundreds of thousands of distinct CDR3 sequences, about 14% detected once. Specified time point: newly diagnosed GD, antithyroid drugs for less than 3 months. The TCR library was made from RNA extracted from PBMCs. This sample also appeared in a second study, on T cells in Graves' hyperthyroidism and ophthalmopathy.

Sequences were derived from peripheral blood mononuclear cells (PBMCs), sampled at new diagnosis, from a patient treated with antithyroid drugs. These TCRs come from a man under 40 with Graves disease.

This clonotype occurred many times. The rearrangement uses TRBV19 and TRBJ2-2; the match to TRBD2 covers 11 bases. From germline, CDR1 is LNHDA and CDR2 SQIVND (reference sequence). This CDR3 has 18 residues. The V and J ends lost 7 bases and 4 bases, in that order; junction bases with no gene match: 14. Here the CDR3 reads CASNNLVLAGGPTGELFF. Here the CDR3 DNA reads TGTGCCAGTAATAACCTGGTGCTAGCGGGAGGTCCCACCGGGGAGCTGTTTTTT.

This chain joins TRBV6-5 and TRBJ2-1; 7 nucleotides agree with TRBD2. Germline CDR1 MNHEY, CDR2 SVGAGI. The junction had 10 bases not matched to a gene; V was cut back by 2 bases and J by 9 bases. The CDR3 is 15 residues long. The CDR3 DNA is TGTGCCAGCAGTTACACGGGCGGGGGTCAGATTGAGCAGTTCTTC. Residues: CASSYTGGGQIEQFF.

With regard to this clonotype: With a far larger clone one base away, a read error is the likely cause. The chain combines TRBV18 with TRBJ2-3; 7 nucleotides match TRBD1. The J call may be incorrect, as the DNA end agrees better with TRBJ1-5. This CDR3 spans 14 amino acids. CDR1 is KGHSH, CDR2 LQKENI, per germline. In DNA form, the CDR3 reads TGTGCCAGCAGCTTAAGTAGCGGGACAGATACGCAGCATTTT. Its translation: CASSLSSGTDTQHF.

This clonotype was detected many times. The chain employs TRBV10-3 and TRBJ2-7, with D perhaps matching TRBD2 (6 bases). Germline V gives CDR1 ENHRY, CDR2 SYGVKD. Trimming pared 3 bases from V and 5 bases from J, leaving 14 bases between. The CDR3 contains 14 residues. The CDR3 bases are TGTGCCATCAGTGACCCGGGAGATCTCCACGAGCAGTACTTC. Translated, it gives CAISDPGDLHEQYF.

This clonotype showed up many times. The genes are TRBV27 and TRBJ2-2, with 7 bases identical to TRBD2. Trimming took 4 bases from V and 5 from J; bases not matched to a gene: 4. This CDR3 region has 14 residues. The germline gives CDR1 MNHEY, CDR2 SMNVEV (reference sequence). CDR3 protein: CASSSGLITGELFF. CDR3 DNA: TGTGCCAGCAGTTCGGGACTAATAACCGGGGAGCTGTTTTTT.

V usage is TRBV14 and J usage is TRBJ1-4; no definite D call. Germline CDR1 and CDR2: SGHDN and FVKESK. V was clipped by 1 base and J by 8 bases, with 8 bases between them. CDR3 length: 13 residues. The CDR3 bases are TGTGCCAGCAGCCAAGTGGGTATCGAAAAACTGTTTTTT. Translation: CASSQVGIEKLFF.

This clonotype was seen many times. The chain is built from TRBV6-2 or TRBV6-3 and TRBJ2-7; 7 bases align to TRBD1. The CDR3 has 16 amino acids. The germline V gene has CDR1 MNHEY and CDR2 SVGEGT. V lost 4 bases to trimming and J lost 3 bases; unmatched junction nucleotides: 12. The CDR3 DNA follows: TGTGCCAGCAGTTCTATCGGGGCCCACAGGGGCTACGAGCAGTACTTC. Its translation is CASSSIGAHRGYEQYF.

Comment on this clonotype: It may be a read error: a sequence one base away is much more abundant. V is TRBV10-3 and J is TRBJ2-3; D gene unclear. The end of the DNA fits TRBJ2-7 better, so the J call may be wrong. Looked up from germline, CDR1 is ENHRY and CDR2 is SYGVKD. The CDR3 runs to 13 residues. The CDR3 nucleotides read TGTGCCATCAGTGAGCGGGTACCCTACGGGCAGTACTTC. This encodes CAISERVPYGQYF.

This clonotype has a count of ten or more. The V gene is TRBV11-2, the J gene TRBJ2-5; the D is unclear. V shed 3 bases and J shed 10 bases, with 15 bases lying between them. Germline lookup yields CDR1 SGHAT and CDR2 FQNNGV. CDR3 size: 13 residues. DNA of the CDR3: TGTGCCAGCAGCTTGGGCCGGGCCCCTAGCCAGTACTTC. Translated, it gives CASSLGRAPSQYF.

Many counts were recorded for this clonotype. This chain uses TRBV19 with TRBJ2-4; 7 nucleotides match TRBD1. Germline V CDR1 and CDR2: LNHDA, SQIVND (reference sequence). The CDR3 is made up of 15 amino acids. After removal of 4 bases from V and 0 bases from J, the junction contained 3 bases not matched to a gene. CDR3 DNA: TGTGCCAGTAGTACCCACAGGGGAGCCAAAAACATTCAGTACTTC. It yields the protein CASSTHRGAKNIQYF.

This clonotype was observed at least ten times. V usage is TRBV2 and J usage is TRBJ1-1; TRBD1 might be the D (5 bases). The CDR3 is 12 residues long. Germline CDR1 and CDR2: SNHLY and FYNNEI. The V and J ends lost 3 bases and 6 bases respectively, with 8 bases between them. CDR3 DNA: TGTGCCAGCAGTGAGGGGGGTGCTGAAGCTTTCTTT. This encodes CASSEGGAEAFF.

This chain links TRBV6-5 with TRBJ1-3; D not resolved. Germline CDR1 reads MNHEY; CDR2 reads SVGAGI. V lost 0 bases and J 4 bases, leaving 13 bases between the germline ends. The CDR3 sequence is 16 residues long. The CDR3 loop reads CASSYSLRTRGNTIYF. CDR3 coding DNA: TGTGCCAGCAGTTACTCGCTCAGAACACGAGGAAACACCATATATTTT.

This chain connects TRBV20-1 to TRBJ2-1, with D perhaps being TRBD1 or TRBD2 (5 bases each). Germline V gives CDR1 DFQATT, CDR2 SNEGSKA (reference sequence). V lost 3 bases and J lost 7, with 19 bases in between. This CDR3 is 15 amino acids long. The CDR3 loop is CSASKAGTAENEQFF. Here the CDR3 DNA reads TGCAGTGCTAGTAAAGCCGGGACGGCTGAGAATGAGCAGTTCTTC.

This clonotype was counted many times. The V and J genes are TRBV7-9 and TRBJ1-1, with D possibly TRBD1 on 5 matching bases. The V gene lost 3 bases and the J gene lost 5 bases, with 16 bases spanning the gap. Germline V gene sequence: CDR1 SEHNR, CDR2 FQNEAQ (reference sequence). CDR3 length: 15 residues. The CDR3 loop reads CASSFRDPRWTEAFF. The CDR3 DNA is TGTGCCAGCAGCTTCCGGGACCCAAGATGGACTGAAGCTTTCTTT.

This clonotype has at least ten counts. This rearrangement joins TRBV5-1 to TRBJ2-7, with no clear D. Looked up from germline, CDR1 is SGHRS and CDR2 is YFSETQ. Trimming pared 0 bases from V and 1 base from J, leaving 8 bases between. The CDR3 spans 14 residues. CDR3 amino acids: CASSLVPGSYEQYF. In nucleotides, the CDR3 is TGCGCCAGCAGCTTGGTCCCCGGTTCCTACGAGCAGTACTTC.

The sample holds many counts of this clonotype. This chain uses TRBV3-1 with TRBJ1-1, with 10 bases matching TRBD1. Trimming at V came to 3 bases and at J to 6 bases, leaving 4 bases not matched to a gene. This CDR3 has 14 amino acids. CDR1 and CDR2 from the germline V gene are LGHDT and YNNKEL (reference sequence). CDR3 in amino acids: CASSHHGTGAEAFF. CDR3 DNA: TGTGCCAGCAGCCATCACGGGACAGGGGCTGAAGCTTTCTTT.

The sample holds a few counts of this clonotype. The DNA of the CDR3 is TGTGCTAGTGCCGGACTAGCGGTGGGAGATACGCAGTATTTT. Translation gives CASAGLAVGDTQYF. The chain uses TRBV12-5 and TRBJ2-3; TRBD2 matches at 10 bases. Germline CDR1 and CDR2: LGHNT and FRNRAP. J was trimmed by 5 bases and V by 7 bases; bases with no gene match: 6. The CDR3 loop spans 14 amino acids. The whole variable domain, remainder taken from reference TRBV12-5 and TRBJ2-3, is DARVTQTPRHKVTEMGQEVTMRCQPILGHNTVFWYRQTMMQGLELLAYFRNRAPLDDSGMPKDRFSAEMPDATLATLKIQPSEPRDSAVYFCASAGLAVGDTQYFGPGTRLTVL.

Only a few counts were recorded for this clonotype. V usage is TRBV19 and J usage is TRBJ1-5; unclear D gene. With 1 base removed from V and 7 bases from J, the gap between germline ends came to 14 bases. Germline CDR1 reads LNHDA; CDR2 reads SQIVND (reference sequence). This CDR3 is 15 amino acids long. The CDR3 DNA reads TGTGCCAGTAGTATAGCCCTGGGAAGCGGACAGCCCCAGCATTTT. Translating gives CASSIALGSGQPQHF.

V is TRBV20-1 and J is TRBJ2-1; 14 bases line up with TRBD2. Germline V CDR1 and CDR2: DFQATT, SNEGSKA (reference sequence). J was trimmed by 8 bases and V by 6 bases; bases with no gene match: 9. The CDR3 is 15 amino acids. The DNA for the CDR3 is TGCAGTGCACTAAGGGGGACTAGCGGGAGCCATGAGCAGTTCTTC. Protein product: CSALRGTSGSHEQFF.

This clonotype was recorded at least ten times. This chain links TRBV20-1 with TRBJ2-1, with 13 bases matching TRBD2. CDR3 length equals 16 residues. Germline V lookup: CDR1 DFQATT, CDR2 SNEGSKA (reference sequence). Trimming removed 5 bases from V and 6 bases from J; junction bases left unmatched: 10. For the CDR3, the DNA is TGCAGTGCTCTTCCGGGACTAGCGGGACCATTCAATGAGCAGTTCTTC. Its translation is CSALPGLAGPFNEQFF.

This clonotype was observed many times. The rearrangement links TRBV12-3 or TRBV12-4 to TRBJ2-4, with TRBD2 identical over 13 bases. J lost 9 bases, V lost 5 bases, and 10 bases had no gene match. CDR3 length: 16 amino acids. The CDR3 loop is CASSKGLAGRGGIQYF. As DNA, the CDR3 is TGTGCCAGCAGTAAGGGACTAGCGGGGCGAGGTGGCATTCAGTACTTC.

There are many counts of this clonotype. The rearrangement uses TRBV11-2 and TRBJ1-2; a weak D match, TRBD1 (6 bases). The V end was cut by 5 bases, the J end by 8 bases, with 15 bases between. The CDR3 totals 13 residues. Germline CDR1 SGHAT, CDR2 FQNNGV. The CDR3 spells CASSLVTDSGYTF. CDR3 in DNA: TGTGCCAGCAGCCTCGTTACGGACAGCGGCTACACCTTC.

The genes are TRBV19 and TRBJ2-1; perhaps TRBD2 as D (7 bases). Trimming removed 3 bases at V and 0 bases at J, with 24 bases between. The CDR3 length is 20 residues. Germline assignment: CDR1 LNHDA and CDR2 SQIVND (reference sequence). The CDR3 region has the DNA TGTGCCAGTAGTATCCCCTGGGGAGGGGACACCCACAACTCCTACAATGAGCAGTTCTTC. Translation: CASSIPWGGDTHNSYNEQFF.

The chain links TRBV29-1 to TRBJ2-5; D remains unclear. Trimming pared 3 bases from V and 3 bases from J, leaving 8 bases between. From germline, CDR1 is SQVTM and CDR2 ANQGSEA. The CDR3 covers 12 residues. The CDR3 here is CSVDTRKETQYF. CDR3 bases: TGCAGCGTTGATACTCGTAAAGAGACCCAGTACTTC.

This clonotype was seen more than once but under ten times. A much more abundant neighbour one base away suggests this may be a read error. The chain couples TRBV5-4 to TRBJ2-7; 7 positions match TRBD2. The germline gives CDR1 SGHNT, CDR2 YYREEE (reference sequence). The CDR3 covers 12 residues. The CDR3 loop reads CVSSWGGHEQYF. The CDR3, as DNA: TGTGTCAGCAGCTGGGGAGGGCACGAGCAGTACTTC.